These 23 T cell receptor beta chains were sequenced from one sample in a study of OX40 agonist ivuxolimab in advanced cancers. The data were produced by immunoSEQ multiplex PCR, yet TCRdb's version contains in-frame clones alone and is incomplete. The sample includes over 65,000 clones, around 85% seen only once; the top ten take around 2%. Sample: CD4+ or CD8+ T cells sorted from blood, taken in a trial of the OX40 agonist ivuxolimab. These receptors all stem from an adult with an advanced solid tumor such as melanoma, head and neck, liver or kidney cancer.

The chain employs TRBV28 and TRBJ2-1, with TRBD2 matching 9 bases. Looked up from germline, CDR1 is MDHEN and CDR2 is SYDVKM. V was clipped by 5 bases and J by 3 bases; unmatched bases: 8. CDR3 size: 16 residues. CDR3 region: CASSGLVAGDYNEQFF. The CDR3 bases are TGTGCCAGCAGTGGGCTAGTAGCGGGGGACTACAATGAGCAGTTCTTC. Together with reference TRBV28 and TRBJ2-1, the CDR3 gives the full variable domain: DVKVTQSSRYLVKRTGEKVFLECVQDMDHENMFWYRQDPGLGLRLIYFSYDVKMKEKGDIPEGYSVSREKKERFSLILESASTNQTSMYLCASSGLVAGDYNEQFFGPGTRLTVL.

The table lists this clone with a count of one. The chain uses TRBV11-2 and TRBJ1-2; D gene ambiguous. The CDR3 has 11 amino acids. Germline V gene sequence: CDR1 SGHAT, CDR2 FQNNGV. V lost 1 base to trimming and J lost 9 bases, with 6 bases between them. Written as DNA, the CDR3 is TGTGCCAGCAGCTTAGCCGCTCGCTACACCTTC. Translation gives CASSLAARYTF.

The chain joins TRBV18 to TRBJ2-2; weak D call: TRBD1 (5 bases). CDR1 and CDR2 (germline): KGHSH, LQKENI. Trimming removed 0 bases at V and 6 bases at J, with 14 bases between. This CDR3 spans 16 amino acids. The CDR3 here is CASSPPVAGISGELFF. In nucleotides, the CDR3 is TGTGCCAGCTCACCACCGGTCGCAGGGATCTCCGGGGAGCTGTTTTTT.

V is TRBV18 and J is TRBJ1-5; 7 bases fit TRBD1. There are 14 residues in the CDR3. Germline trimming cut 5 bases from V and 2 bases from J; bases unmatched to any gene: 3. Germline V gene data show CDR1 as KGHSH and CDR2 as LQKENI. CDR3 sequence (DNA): TGTGCCAGCTCATATACAGGGGGCAATCAGCCCCAGCATTTT. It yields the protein CASSYTGGNQPQHF.

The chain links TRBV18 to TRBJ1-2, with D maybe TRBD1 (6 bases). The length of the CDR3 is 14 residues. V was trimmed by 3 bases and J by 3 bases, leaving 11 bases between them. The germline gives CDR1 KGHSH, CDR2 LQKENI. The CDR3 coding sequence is TGTGCCAGCTCACCGTTAAAGGGGGACTATGGCTACACCTTC. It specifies CASSPLKGDYGYTF.

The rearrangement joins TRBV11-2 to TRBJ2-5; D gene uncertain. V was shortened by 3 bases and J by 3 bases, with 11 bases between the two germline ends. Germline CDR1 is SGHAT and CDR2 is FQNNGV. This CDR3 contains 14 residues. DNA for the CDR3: TGTGCCAGCAGCTTGGTTAAGTGGGAAGAGACCCAGTACTTC. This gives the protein CASSLVKWEETQYF.

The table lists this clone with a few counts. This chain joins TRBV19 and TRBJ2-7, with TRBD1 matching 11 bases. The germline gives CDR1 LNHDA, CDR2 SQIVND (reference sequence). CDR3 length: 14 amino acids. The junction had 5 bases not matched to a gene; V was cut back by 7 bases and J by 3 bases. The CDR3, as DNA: TGTGCCAGTAATTCCGGGACAGGGGGCTACGAGCAGTACTTC. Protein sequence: CASNSGTGGYEQYF.

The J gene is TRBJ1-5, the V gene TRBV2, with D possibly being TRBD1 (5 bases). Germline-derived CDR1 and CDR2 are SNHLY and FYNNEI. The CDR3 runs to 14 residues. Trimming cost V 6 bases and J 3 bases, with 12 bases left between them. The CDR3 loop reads CASSRDSLNQPQHF. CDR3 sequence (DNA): TGTGCCAGCAGCCGAGACAGCCTCAATCAGCCCCAGCATTTT.

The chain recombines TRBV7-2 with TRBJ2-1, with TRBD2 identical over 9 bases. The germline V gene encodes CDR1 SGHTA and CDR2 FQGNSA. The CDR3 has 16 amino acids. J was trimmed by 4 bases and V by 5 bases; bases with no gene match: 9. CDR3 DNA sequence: TGTGCCAGCAGCCCGGCTAGCGGGAAGGCTTACAATGAGCAGTTCTTC. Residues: CASSPASGKAYNEQFF.

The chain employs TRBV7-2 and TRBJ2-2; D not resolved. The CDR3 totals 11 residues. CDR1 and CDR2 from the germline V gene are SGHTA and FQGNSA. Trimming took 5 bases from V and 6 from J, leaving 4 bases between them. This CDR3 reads CASSPPGELFF. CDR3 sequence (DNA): TGTGCCAGCAGCCCACCCGGGGAGCTGTTTTTT.

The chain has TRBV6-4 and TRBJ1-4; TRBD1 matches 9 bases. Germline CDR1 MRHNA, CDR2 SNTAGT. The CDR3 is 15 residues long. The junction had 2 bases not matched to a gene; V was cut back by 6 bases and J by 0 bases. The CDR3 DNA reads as TGTGCCAGCAGGGACAGGGGAGCAACTAATGAAAAACTGTTTTTT. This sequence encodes CASRDRGATNEKLFF.

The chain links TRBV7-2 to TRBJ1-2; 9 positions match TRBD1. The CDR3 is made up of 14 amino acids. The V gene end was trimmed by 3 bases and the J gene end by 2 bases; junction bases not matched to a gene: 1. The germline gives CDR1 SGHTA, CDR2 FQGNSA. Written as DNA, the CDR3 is TGTGCCAGCAGCTTGGGACAGGGCAACTATGGCTACACCTTC. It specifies CASSLGQGNYGYTF. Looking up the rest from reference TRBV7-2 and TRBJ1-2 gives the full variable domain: GAGVSQSPSNKVTEKGKDVELRCDPISGHTALYWYRQSLGQGLEFLIYFQGNSAPDKSGLPSDRFSAERTGGSVSTLTIQRTQQEDSAVYLCASSLGQGNYGYTFGSGTRLTVV.

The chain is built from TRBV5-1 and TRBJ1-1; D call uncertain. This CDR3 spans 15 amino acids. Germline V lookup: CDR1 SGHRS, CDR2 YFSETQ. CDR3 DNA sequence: TGCGCAAGTCATGACGGTGGAGCCTTGAACACTGAAGCTTTCTTT. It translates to CASHDGGALNTEAFF.

The CDR3: CASRVWTANTGELFF. For the CDR3, the DNA is TGTGCCAGCAGAGTTTGGACAGCGAACACCGGGGAGCTGTTTTTT. The gene calls are TRBV27 and TRBJ2-2, with D possibly TRBD1 on 6 matching bases. Germline V CDR1 and CDR2: MNHEY, SMNVEV (reference sequence). V dropped 6 bases and J dropped 0 bases, with 11 bases sitting between them. CDR3 length: 15 residues.

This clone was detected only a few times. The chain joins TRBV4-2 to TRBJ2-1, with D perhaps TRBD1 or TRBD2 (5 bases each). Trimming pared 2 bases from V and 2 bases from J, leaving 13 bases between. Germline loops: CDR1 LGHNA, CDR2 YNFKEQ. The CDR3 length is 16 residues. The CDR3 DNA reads TGTGCCAGCAGCCAATCCGGGACCTTCCCCTACAATGAGCAGTTCTTC. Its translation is CASSQSGTFPYNEQFF.

In nucleotides, the CDR3 is TGTGCCAGTTCCGGGACCTTTACCACAGATACGCAGTATTTT. It encodes CASSGTFTTDTQYF. V and J are TRBV19 and TRBJ2-3; D may be TRBD1 or TRBD2 (5 bases each). The CDR3 length is 14 residues. CDR1 is LNHDA, CDR2 SQIVND, per germline (reference sequence). V lost 8 bases to trimming and J lost 2 bases, with 14 bases between them.

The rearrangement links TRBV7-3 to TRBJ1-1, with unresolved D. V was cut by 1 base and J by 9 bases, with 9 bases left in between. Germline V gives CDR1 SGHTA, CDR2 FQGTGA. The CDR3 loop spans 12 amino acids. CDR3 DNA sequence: TGTGCCAGCAGCTTAAGCGGGAGTAAAGCTTTCTTT. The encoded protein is CASSLSGSKAFF.

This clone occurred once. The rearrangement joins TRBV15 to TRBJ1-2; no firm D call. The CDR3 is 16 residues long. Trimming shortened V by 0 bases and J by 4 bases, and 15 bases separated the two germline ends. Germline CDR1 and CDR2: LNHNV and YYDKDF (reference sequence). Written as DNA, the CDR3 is TGTGCCACCAGCAGAGATCGGGCCAGCATTTTCTATGGCTACACCTTC. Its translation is CATSRDRASIFYGYTF.

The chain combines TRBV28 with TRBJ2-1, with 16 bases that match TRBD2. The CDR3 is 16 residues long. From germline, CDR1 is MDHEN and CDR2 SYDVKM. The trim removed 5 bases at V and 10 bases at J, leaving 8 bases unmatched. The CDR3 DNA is TGTGCCAGCAGTCAGGGACTAGCGGGAGGGCCCCTCGAGCAGTTCTTC. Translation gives CASSQGLAGGPLEQFF. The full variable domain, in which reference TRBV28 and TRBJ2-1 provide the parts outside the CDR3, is DVKVTQSSRYLVKRTGEKVFLECVQDMDHENMFWYRQDPGLGLRLIYFSYDVKMKEKGDIPEGYSVSREKKERFSLILESASTNQTSMYLCASSQGLAGGPLEQFFGPGTRLTVL.

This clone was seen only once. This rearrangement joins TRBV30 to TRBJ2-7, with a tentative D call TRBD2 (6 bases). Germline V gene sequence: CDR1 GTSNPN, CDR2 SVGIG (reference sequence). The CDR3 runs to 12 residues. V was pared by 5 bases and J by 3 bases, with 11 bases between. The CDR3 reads CAWALSGYEQYF. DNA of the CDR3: TGTGCCTGGGCGCTTAGCGGCTACGAGCAGTACTTC. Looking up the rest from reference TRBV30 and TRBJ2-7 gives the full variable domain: SQTIHQWPATLVQPVGSPLSLECTVEGTSNPNLYWYRQAAGRGLQLLFYSVGIGQISSEVPQNLSASRPQDRQFILSSKKLLLSDSGFYLCAWALSGYEQYFGPGTRLTVT.

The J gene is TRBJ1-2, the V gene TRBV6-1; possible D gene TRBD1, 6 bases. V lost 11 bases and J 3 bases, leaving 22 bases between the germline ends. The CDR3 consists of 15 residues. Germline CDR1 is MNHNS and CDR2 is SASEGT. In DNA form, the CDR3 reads TGTGCCGGACTAGGGTCCCGGGACACCTACTATGGCTACACCTTC. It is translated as CAGLGSRDTYYGYTF.

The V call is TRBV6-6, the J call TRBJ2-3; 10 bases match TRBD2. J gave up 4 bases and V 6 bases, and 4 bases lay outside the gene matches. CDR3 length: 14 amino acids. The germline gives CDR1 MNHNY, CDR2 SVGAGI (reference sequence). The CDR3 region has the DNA TGTGCCAGCAGGGGAGCGGGGGGGGCAGATACGCAGTATTTT. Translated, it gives CASRGAGGADTQYF.

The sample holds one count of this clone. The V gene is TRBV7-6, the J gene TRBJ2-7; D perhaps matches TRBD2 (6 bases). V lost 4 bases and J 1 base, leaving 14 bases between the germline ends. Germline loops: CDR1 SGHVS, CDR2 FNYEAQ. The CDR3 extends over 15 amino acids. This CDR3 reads CASSSGEGRSYEQYF. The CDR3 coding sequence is TGTGCCAGCAGCTCTGGAGAGGGGAGGTCCTACGAGCAGTACTTC.